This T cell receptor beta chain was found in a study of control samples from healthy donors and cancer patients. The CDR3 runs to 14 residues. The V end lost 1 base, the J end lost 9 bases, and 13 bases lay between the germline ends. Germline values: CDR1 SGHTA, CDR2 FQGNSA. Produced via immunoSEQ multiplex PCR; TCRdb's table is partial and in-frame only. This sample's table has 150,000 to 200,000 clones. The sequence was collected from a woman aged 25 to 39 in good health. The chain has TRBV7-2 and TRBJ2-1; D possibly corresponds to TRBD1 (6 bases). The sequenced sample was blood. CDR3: CASSLGGPQGEQFF. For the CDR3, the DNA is TGTGCCAGCAGCTTAGGGGGGCCGCAAGGTGAGCAGTTCTTC.